The T cell receptor (beta chain) described here comes from a study of cytomegalovirus exposure and HLA in healthy donors. Whole-study findings and limits: In a later analysis, donors in an Asian-associated ancestry cluster reportedly had fewer N-insertions in productive TCRs than the cohort mean.

Primers included in the PCR were 60 Vbeta and 13 Jbeta primers. Produced via immunoSEQ multiplex PCR; TCRdb's table is partial and in-frame only. The sample shows about 160,000 clones, roughly 72% of them seen only once. CDR3 size: 13 residues. V gave up 4 bases and J gave up 7 bases, with 12 bases separating them. In germline, CDR1 is SGDLS, CDR2 YYNGEE. Regarding this clone: What it recognizes is unknown.

The sequenced sample was PBMCs. The rearrangement links TRBV9 to TRBJ2-1; D is possibly TRBD2 (5 bases). This sequence originates from a man aged 40-49 years in good health and CMV-seropositive. The CDR3 coding sequence is TGTGCCAGCAGCCGGCAGTCGGGGAATGAGCAGTTCTTC. Amino acid sequence: CASSRQSGNEQFF.